One sample yielded the 5 T cell receptor beta chains listed below, sequenced in a study of metastatic and nonmetastatic thyroid tumors. From the PCR reads, TCRdb re-called clones with MiXCR. The sample has approximately 79,000 clones; roughly 8.6% are singletons. Every patient underwent thyroid surgery untreated. The sequenced material came from blood. The receptor source for this set is a female donor with papillary thyroid cancer or a benign thyroid nodule (not recorded which). Some clones in this sample may be carry-over from other donors' samples.

This clone was recorded at least ten times. This sequence joins TRBV6-2 or TRBV6-3 and TRBJ2-1; D is undetermined. The CDR3 covers 11 residues. The V end was cut by 4 bases, the J end by 7 bases, with 5 bases between. Germline V lookup: CDR1 MNHEY, CDR2 SVGEGT. CDR3 in DNA: TGTGCCAGCAGTTCAAGAAATGAGCAGTTCTTC. Translating it yields CASSSRNEQFF.

This clone was detected many times. J is TRBJ1-2 and V is TRBV6-5; a possible D gene is TRBD1 (6 bases). The CDR3 totals 14 residues. Trimming removed 2 bases at V and 6 bases at J, with 13 bases between. CDR1 MNHEY and CDR2 SVGAGI come from the germline V gene. The CDR3 bases are TGTGCCAGCAGTTACGCGGCCGGGACAAATGGCTACACCTTC. This encodes CASSYAAGTNGYTF.

This clone was observed many times. The V and J genes are TRBV7-2 and TRBJ2-3, with no clear D. Germline V CDR1 and CDR2: SGHTA, FQGNSA. The germline V and J ends were trimmed by 2 bases and 2 bases, with 8 bases remaining between them. The CDR3 runs to 14 residues. CDR3 sequence (DNA): TGTGCCAGCAGCTTAAAGATGAACACAGATACGCAGTATTTT. Its translation: CASSLKMNTDTQYF.

The table lists this clone with many counts. The CDR3 bases are TGCAGTGCAAACAGGGAGACCAGCTATGGCTACACCTTC. Protein: CSANRETSYGYTF. The rearrangement links TRBV20-1 to TRBJ1-2; tentative D call: TRBD1 (6 bases). Germline values: CDR1 DFQATT, CDR2 SNEGSKA (reference sequence). V was shortened by 6 bases and J by 4 bases, with 15 bases between the two germline ends. The CDR3 is 13 residues long.

V is TRBV30 and J is TRBJ2-1, with 9 bases that match TRBD2. With 1 base clipped from V and 9 bases from J, the junction kept 10 bases outside the gene matches. The germline CDR1 and CDR2 sequences are GTSNPN and SVGIG (reference sequence). The CDR3 consists of 15 residues. In DNA, the CDR3 is TGTGCCTGGAGTGGGGGCGGGGGGGCCTTTCCTGAGCAGTTCTTC. Protein product: CAWSGGGGAFPEQFF. The full variable domain, in which reference TRBV30 and TRBJ2-1 provide the parts outside the CDR3, is SQTIHQWPATLVQPVGSPLSLECTVEGTSNPNLYWYRQAAGRGLQLLFYSVGIGQISSEVPQNLSASRPQDRQFILSSKKLLLSDSGFYLCAWSGGGGAFPEQFFGPGTRLTVL.